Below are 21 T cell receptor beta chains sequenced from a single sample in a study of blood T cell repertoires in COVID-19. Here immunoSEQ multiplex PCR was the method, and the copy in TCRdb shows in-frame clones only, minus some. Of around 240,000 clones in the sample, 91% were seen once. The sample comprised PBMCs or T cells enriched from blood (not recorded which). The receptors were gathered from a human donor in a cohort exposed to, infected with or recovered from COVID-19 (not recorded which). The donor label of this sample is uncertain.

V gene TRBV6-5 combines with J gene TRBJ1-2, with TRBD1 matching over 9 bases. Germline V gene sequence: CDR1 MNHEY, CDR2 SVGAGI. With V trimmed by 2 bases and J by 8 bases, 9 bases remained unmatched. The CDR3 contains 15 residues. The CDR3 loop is CASSYPGTGTYGYTF. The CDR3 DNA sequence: TGTGCCAGCAGTTACCCTGGGACAGGGACCTACGGCTACACCTTC.

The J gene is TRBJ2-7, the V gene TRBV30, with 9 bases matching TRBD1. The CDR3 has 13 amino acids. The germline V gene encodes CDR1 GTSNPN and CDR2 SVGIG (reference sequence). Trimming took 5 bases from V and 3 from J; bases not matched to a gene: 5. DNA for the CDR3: TGTGCCTGGTCCGGGACAGGGATCTACGAGCAGTACTTC. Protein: CAWSGTGIYEQYF.

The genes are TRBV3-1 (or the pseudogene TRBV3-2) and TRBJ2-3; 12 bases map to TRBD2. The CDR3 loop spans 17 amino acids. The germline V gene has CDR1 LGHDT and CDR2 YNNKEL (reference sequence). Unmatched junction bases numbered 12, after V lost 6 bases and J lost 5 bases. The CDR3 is CASSPRTSGDLIDTQYF. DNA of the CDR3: TGTGCCAGCAGTCCACGGACTAGCGGGGATTTGATAGATACGCAGTATTTT.

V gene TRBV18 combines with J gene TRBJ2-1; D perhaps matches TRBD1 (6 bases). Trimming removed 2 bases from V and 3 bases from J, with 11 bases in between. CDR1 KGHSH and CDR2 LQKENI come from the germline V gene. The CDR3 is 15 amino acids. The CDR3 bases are TGTGCCAGCTCACCAATGGGGGCGGGCTACAATGAGCAGTTCTTC. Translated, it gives CASSPMGAGYNEQFF. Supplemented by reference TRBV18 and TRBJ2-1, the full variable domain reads NAGVMQNPRHLVRRRGQEARLRCSPMKGHSHVYWYRQLPEEGLKFMVYLQKENIIDESGMPKERFSAEFPKEGPSILRIQQVVRGDSAAYFCASSPMGAGYNEQFFGPGTRLTVL.

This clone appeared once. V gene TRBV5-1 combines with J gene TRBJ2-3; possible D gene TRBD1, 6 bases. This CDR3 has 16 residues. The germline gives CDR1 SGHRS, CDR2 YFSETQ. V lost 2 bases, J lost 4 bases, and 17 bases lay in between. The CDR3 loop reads CASSLRTGLGADTQYF. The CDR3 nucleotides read TGCGCCAGCAGCTTAAGAACAGGGCTGGGGGCAGATACGCAGTATTTT.

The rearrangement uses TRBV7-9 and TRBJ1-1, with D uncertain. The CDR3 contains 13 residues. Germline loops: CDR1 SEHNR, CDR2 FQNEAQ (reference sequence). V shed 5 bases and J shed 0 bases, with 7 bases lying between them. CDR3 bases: TGTGCCAGCAGCCTTAGTATGAACACTGAAGCTTTCTTT. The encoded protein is CASSLSMNTEAFF.

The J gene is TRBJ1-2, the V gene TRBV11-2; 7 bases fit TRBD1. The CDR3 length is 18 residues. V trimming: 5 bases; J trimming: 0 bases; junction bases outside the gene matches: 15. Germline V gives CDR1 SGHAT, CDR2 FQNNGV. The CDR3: CASSPQGTDPQTNYGYTF. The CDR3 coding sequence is TGTGCCAGCAGCCCGCAGGGGACAGATCCTCAAACTAACTATGGCTACACCTTC.

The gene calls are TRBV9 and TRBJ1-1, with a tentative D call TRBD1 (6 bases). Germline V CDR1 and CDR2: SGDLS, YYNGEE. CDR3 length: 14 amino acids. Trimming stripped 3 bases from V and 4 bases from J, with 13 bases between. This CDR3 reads CASSADGGPTEAFF. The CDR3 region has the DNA TGTGCCAGCAGCGCCGACGGGGGGCCCACTGAAGCTTTCTTT.

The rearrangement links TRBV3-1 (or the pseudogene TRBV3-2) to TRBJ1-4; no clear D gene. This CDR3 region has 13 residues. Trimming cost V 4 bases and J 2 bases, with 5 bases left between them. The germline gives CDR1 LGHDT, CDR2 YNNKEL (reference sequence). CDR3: CASSLETNEKLFF. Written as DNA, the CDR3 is TGTGCCAGCAGCCTCGAGACTAATGAAAAACTGTTTTTT.

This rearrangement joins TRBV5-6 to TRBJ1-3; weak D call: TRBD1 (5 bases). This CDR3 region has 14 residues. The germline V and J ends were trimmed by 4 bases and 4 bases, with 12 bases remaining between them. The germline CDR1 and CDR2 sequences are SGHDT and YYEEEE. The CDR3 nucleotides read TGTGCCAGCAGCCTAGGGGTAGCCGGAAACACCATATATTTT. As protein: CASSLGVAGNTIYF.

CDR3 bases: TGTGCCAGCAGTTTTCCATACACCGGGGAGCTGTTTTTT. This translates into CASSFPYTGELFF. The rearrangement uses TRBV12-3 or TRBV12-4 and TRBJ2-2; no firm D call. V gave up 3 bases and J gave up 3 bases, with 5 bases separating them. The CDR3 contains 13 residues.

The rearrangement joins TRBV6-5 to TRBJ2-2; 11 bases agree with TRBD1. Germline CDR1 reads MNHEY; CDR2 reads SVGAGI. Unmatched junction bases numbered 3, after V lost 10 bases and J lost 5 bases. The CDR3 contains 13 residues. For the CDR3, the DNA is TGTGCCACCGGACAGGGGGCAACCGGGGAGCTGTTTTTT. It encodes CATGQGATGELFF.

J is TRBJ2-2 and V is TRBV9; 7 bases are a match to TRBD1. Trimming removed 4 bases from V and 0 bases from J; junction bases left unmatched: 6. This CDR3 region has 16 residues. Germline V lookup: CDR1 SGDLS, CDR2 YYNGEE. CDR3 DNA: TGTGCCAGCAGCACCATGGGGACAGCGAACACCGGGGAGCTGTTTTTT. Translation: CASSTMGTANTGELFF.

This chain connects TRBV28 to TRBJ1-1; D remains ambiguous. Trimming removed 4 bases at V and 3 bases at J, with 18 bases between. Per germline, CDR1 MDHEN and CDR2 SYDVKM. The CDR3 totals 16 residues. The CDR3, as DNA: TGTGCCAGCAGTTATCCCTCCGCTGGCGGGGACACTGAAGCTTTCTTT. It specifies CASSYPSAGGDTEAFF.

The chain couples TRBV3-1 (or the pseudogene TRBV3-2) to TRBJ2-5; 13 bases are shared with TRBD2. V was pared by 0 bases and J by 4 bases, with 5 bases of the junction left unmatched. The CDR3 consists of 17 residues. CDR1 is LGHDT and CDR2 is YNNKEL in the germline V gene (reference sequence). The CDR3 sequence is CASSQDQRTSGGETQYF. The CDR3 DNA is TGTGCCAGCAGCCAAGATCAGAGGACTAGCGGGGGAGAGACCCAGTACTTC.

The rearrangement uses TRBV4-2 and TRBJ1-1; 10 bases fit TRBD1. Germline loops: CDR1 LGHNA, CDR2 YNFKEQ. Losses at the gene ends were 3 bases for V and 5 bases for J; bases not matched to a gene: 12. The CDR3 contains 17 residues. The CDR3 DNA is TGTGCCAGCAGCCAGGACGGGACAGGGGTCGGAAGGACTGAAGCTTTCTTT. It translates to CASSQDGTGVGRTEAFF.

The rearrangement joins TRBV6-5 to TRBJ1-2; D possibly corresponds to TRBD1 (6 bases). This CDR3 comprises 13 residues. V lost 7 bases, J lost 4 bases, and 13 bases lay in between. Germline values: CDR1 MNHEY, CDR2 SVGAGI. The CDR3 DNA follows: TGTGCCAGCAAGCTGGACAGCTTCTATGGCTACACCTTC. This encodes CASKLDSFYGYTF.

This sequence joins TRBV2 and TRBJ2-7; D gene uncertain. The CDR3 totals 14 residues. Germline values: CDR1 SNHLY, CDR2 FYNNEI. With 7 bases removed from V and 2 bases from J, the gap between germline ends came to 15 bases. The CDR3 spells CASKRERSTYEQYF. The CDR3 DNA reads TGTGCCAGCAAGCGAGAACGATCAACCTACGAGCAGTACTTC.

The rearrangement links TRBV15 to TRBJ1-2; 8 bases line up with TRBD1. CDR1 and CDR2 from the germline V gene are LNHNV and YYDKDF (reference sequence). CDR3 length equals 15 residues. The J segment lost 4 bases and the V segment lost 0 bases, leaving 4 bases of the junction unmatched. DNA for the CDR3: TGTGCCACCAGCAGAGATTGGGGACAGGCCTATGGCTACACCTTC. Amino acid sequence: CATSRDWGQAYGYTF.

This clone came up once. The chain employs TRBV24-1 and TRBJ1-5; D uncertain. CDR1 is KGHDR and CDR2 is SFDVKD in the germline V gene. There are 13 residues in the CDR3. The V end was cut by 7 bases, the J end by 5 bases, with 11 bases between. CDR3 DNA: TGTGCCACCAGCGCAGGTAGGCATCAGCCCCAGCATTTT. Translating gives CATSAGRHQPQHF.

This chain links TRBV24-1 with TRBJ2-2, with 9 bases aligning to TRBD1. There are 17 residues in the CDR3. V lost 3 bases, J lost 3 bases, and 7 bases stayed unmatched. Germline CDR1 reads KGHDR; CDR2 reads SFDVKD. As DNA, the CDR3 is TGTGCCACCAGTGATGACCAGACAGGGGGATACACCGGGGAGCTGTTTTTT. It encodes CATSDDQTGGYTGELFF.